This is a list of T cell receptor beta chains from one sample in a study of blood T cell repertoires in COVID-19. TCRdb's table, derived via immunoSEQ multiplex PCR, lists solely in-frame clones and lacks some. The table shows more than 100,000 clones, with roughly four fifths occurring only once. Input material: PBMCs or T cells enriched from blood (not recorded which). These receptor sequences come from a man aged 35 to 55 with acute COVID-19. Both conserved end residues are part of each CDR3. D genes are given only for firm matches. Clone size appears in some rows only: once, few, many, or a class for an expanded clone.

clone size,J gene,V gene,D gene,CDR3 DNA,CDR3 protein
.,TRBJ2-3,TRBV27,.,TGTGCCAGCAGTTTAAGACCCGAGGGAGATACGCAGTATTTT,CASSLRPEGDTQYF
.,TRBJ2-7,TRBV19,TRBD2,TGTGCCAGTACCCCCTCCGGGACTAGCTCCTACGAGCAGTACTTC,CASTPSGTSSYEQYF
few,TRBJ1-1,TRBV6-5,.,TGTGCCAGCTGGGGCTTCGCGGGGGGCACTGAAGCTTTCTTT,CASWGFAGGTEAFF
.,TRBJ2-1,TRBV27,TRBD2,TGTGCCAGCAGTTCCGCGGGAGCATCTTACAATGAGCAGTTCTTC,CASSSAGASYNEQFF
.,TRBJ1-3,TRBV11-2,.,TGTGCCAGCAGCTTAGACAGGGCTGGAAACACCATATATTTT,CASSLDRAGNTIYF
.,TRBJ2-1,TRBV27,TRBD2,TGTGCCAGCAGTTTATCGTCGGGCGGGAGGGCTTTGTATGAGCAGTTCTTC,CASSLSSGGRALYEQFF
.,TRBJ1-2,TRBV28,TRBD1,TGTGCCAGCAGTTTAGGACAGGGATCCCACTATGGCTACACCTTC,CASSLGQGSHYGYTF
.,TRBJ1-5,TRBV2,TRBD1,TGTGCCAGCAGTGAGGGACAGGGAAAAAGGCAGCCCCAGCATTTT,CASSEGQGKRQPQHF
.,TRBJ2-7,TRBV2,TRBD2,TGTGCCATCGGATCTAGCGGGCCAAGCTCCTACGAGCAGTACTTC,CAIGSSGPSSYEQYF
.,TRBJ2-3,TRBV10-3,TRBD2,TGTGCCATCAGTGGCGGGACTACCTCAGATACGCAGTATTTT,CAISGGTTSDTQYF
.,TRBJ1-1,TRBV3-1/TRBV3-2,.,TGTGCCAGCACGGAGCGATTGAACACTGAAGCTTTCTTT,CASTERLNTEAFF
.,TRBJ2-3,TRBV6-5,TRBD1,TGTGCCAGCAGTTACTCCCCGGGACAGTGGGCAGATACGCAGTATTTT,CASSYSPGQWADTQYF
.,TRBJ2-2,TRBV3-1/TRBV3-2,TRBD2,TGTGCCAGCAGTCCCACTAGCGGGGGGGAGCTGTTTTTT,CASSPTSGGELFF
.,TRBJ2-7,TRBV19,TRBD1,TGTGCCAGTAGACCACAGGGGAGCTCCTACGAGCAGTACTTC,CASRPQGSSYEQYF
few,TRBJ1-6,TRBV3-1/TRBV3-2,.,TGTGCCAGCAGCCAAGGGGCTACTAATTCACCCCTCCACTTT,CASSQGATNSPLHF
.,TRBJ1-5,TRBV19,TRBD1,TGTGCCAGTACCCCGACAGGGACCCCGGAGCCCCAGCATTTT,CASTPTGTPEPQHF
.,TRBJ2-7,TRBV7-8,.,TGTGCCAGCAGCTCCGTATACGAGCAGTACTTC,CASSSVYEQYF
.,TRBJ2-4,TRBV2,TRBD1,TGTGCCAGCAGTGAAGAAGGGGGACAGGGGCCAACCAAAAACATTCAGTACTTC,CASSEEGGQGPTKNIQYF
.,TRBJ1-5,TRBV27,.,TGTGCCAGCAGTTTAGGCAGGGAACAGCCCCAGCATTTT,CASSLGREQPQHF
.,TRBJ2-6,TRBV5-8,.,TGTGCCAGCCGAGGCAGGGTCTCTGGGGCCAACGTCCTGACTTTC,CASRGRVSGANVLTF
.,TRBJ2-7,TRBV29-1,.,TGCAGCGTTGGGCGGGATACCTACGAGCAGTACTTC,CSVGRDTYEQYF
.,TRBJ2-5,TRBV11-3,TRBD2,TGTGCCAGTAGTCTCACTAGCGGGGGGACCGGGAGAGAGACCCAGTACTTC,CASSLTSGGTGRETQYF
.,TRBJ1-2,TRBV29-1,.,TGCAGCGTTGCCGCAATAGACTATGGCTACACCTTC,CSVAAIDYGYTF
.,TRBJ2-3,TRBV9,.,TGTGCCAGCAGCGTAGCGGCAGATACGCAGTATTTT,CASSVAADTQYF
once,TRBJ1-6,TRBV20-1,TRBD1,TGCAGTGCTAGTTCTCAGGGGGCCGACTCCTATAATTCACCCCTCCACTTT,CSASSQGADSYNSPLHF
.,TRBJ2-2,TRBV5-1,TRBD2,TGCGCCAGCAGCTCGACGGGACTAGCGACCGGGGAGCTGTTTTTT,CASSSTGLATGELFF
.,TRBJ2-3,TRBV9,.,TGTGCCAGCAGCGAGGCGGGATACCTAAGCACAGATACGCAGTATTTT,CASSEAGYLSTDTQYF
medium-sized,TRBJ2-5,TRBV5-6,.,TGTGCCAGCAGCTTCTATACTGGGGTGGGGGGGACCCAGTACTTC,CASSFYTGVGGTQYF
once,TRBJ1-1,TRBV10-3,.,TGTGCCATCAGTGAGACTTTGGACAGGAACACTGAAGCTTTCTTT,CAISETLDRNTEAFF
.,TRBJ2-7,TRBV27,.,TGTGCCAGCAGTCCTATAGACAGTTCCTCCTACGAGCAGTACTTC,CASSPIDSSSYEQYF
.,TRBJ2-7,TRBV5-1,.,TGCGCCAGCAGCTTGGGTGCAGGGAGGGAGCAGTACTTC,CASSLGAGREQYF
.,TRBJ1-5,TRBV19,.,TGTGCCAGCTCCGTCACGGGCGGGGGCGAGCCCCAGCATTTT,CASSVTGGGEPQHF
.,TRBJ1-2,TRBV10-3,.,TGTGCCATCAGGACGGGGGGCGATGGCTACACCTTC,CAIRTGGDGYTF
.,TRBJ2-5,TRBV7-3,.,TGTGCCAGCAGCCTAGGGACTGGGAGACAAGAGACCCAGTACTTC,CASSLGTGRQETQYF
.,TRBJ2-1,TRBV5-1,TRBD2,TGCGCCAGCAGCTCCCTAGCGGGAGTTAATAGTGAGCAGTTCTTC,CASSSLAGVNSEQFF
.,TRBJ2-3,TRBV19,.,TGTGCCAGTATTCCCGAGGGTAGTCCAGCAGATACGCAGTATTTT,CASIPEGSPADTQYF
.,TRBJ2-1,TRBV21-1,.,TGTGCCAGCAGCAAAGTCGGACTGAAGTTCTTC,CASSKVGLKFF
.,TRBJ1-3,TRBV5-4,TRBD1,TGTGCCAGCAGCACGGACAGGGGGAGAGCCATATATTTT,CASSTDRGRAIYF
.,TRBJ1-3,TRBV9,.,TGTGCCAGCAGCGTAGTCGCGGACTACTCTGGAAACACCATATATTTT,CASSVVADYSGNTIYF
.,TRBJ1-1,TRBV18,TRBD1,TGTGCCAGCTCGCCTAATTCGGGACAGGGGAACACTGAAGCTTTCTTT,CASSPNSGQGNTEAFF
.,TRBJ1-1,TRBV24-1,TRBD1,TGTGCCACCAGGGCAGGGGGAGGAAACACTGAAGCTTTCTTT,CATRAGGGNTEAFF
.,TRBJ1-6,TRBV7-9,TRBD1,TGTGCCAGCAGCTCTTTGGACAGGGGTCATACTTCACCCCTCCACTTT,CASSSLDRGHTSPLHF
once,TRBJ1-1,TRBV7-3,.,TGTGCCAGCAGCACGACAGTTAGCACTGAAGCTTTCTTT,CASSTTVSTEAFF